One sample yielded the 30 T cell receptor beta chains listed below, sequenced in a study of OX40 agonist ivuxolimab in advanced cancers. The assay was immunoSEQ multiplex PCR, and TCRdb's table has in-frame clones only and misses some. The data contain over 95,000 clones, 90% to 97% of them seen just once; the ten biggest clones take up 2% to 2.5%. Sequenced material: CD4+ or CD8+ T cells sorted from blood, taken in a trial of the OX40 agonist ivuxolimab. Every receptor here comes from an adult with an advanced solid tumor such as melanoma, head and neck, liver or kidney cancer.

J is TRBJ2-6 and V is TRBV19; D gene unclear. CDR3 size: 14 residues. Between the trimmed V and J ends, which lost 7 bases and 1 base, there was a span of 8 bases. From germline, CDR1 is LNHDA and CDR2 SQIVND (reference sequence). DNA for the CDR3: TGTGCCAGTAAATGGGAATCTGGGGCCAACGTCCTGACTTTC. Translating it yields CASKWESGANVLTF.

The chain recombines TRBV7-6 with TRBJ2-3, with D tentatively TRBD1 (5 bases). CDR1 and CDR2 (germline): SGHVS, FNYEAQ. Trimming stripped 1 base from V and 2 bases from J, with 10 bases between. The CDR3 is 15 residues long. The CDR3 is CASSLESGATDTQYF. The CDR3 DNA follows: TGTGCCAGCAGCTTAGAGTCTGGGGCCACAGATACGCAGTATTTT.

The J gene is TRBJ2-7, the V gene TRBV28, with unresolved D. V was cut by 6 bases and J by 0 bases, with 21 bases left in between. CDR1 and CDR2 from the germline V gene are MDHEN and SYDVKM. This CDR3 region has 17 residues. The CDR3 DNA is TGTGCCAGCAGCACCGCGTGGGGAAGGGCTTCCTCCTACGAGCAGTACTTC. Protein: CASSTAWGRASSYEQYF.

The genes are TRBV19 and TRBJ2-3; D perhaps matches TRBD1 (6 bases). The CDR3 sequence is 13 residues long. Germline CDR1 LNHDA, CDR2 SQIVND (reference sequence). Trimming pared 7 bases from V and 6 bases from J, leaving 14 bases between. The CDR3 here is CASTTGYTDTQYF. The CDR3 DNA reads as TGTGCCAGTACAACAGGGTATACGGATACGCAGTATTTT.

In DNA form, the CDR3 reads TGTGCCAGTATGGGGTACGAGCAGTTCTTC. Translated, it gives CASMGYEQFF. The chain couples TRBV6-1 to TRBJ2-1; D is uncertain. This CDR3 has 10 residues. Germline V gene data show CDR1 as MNHNS and CDR2 as SASEGT. Trimming left V 9 bases short and J 10 bases short, with 10 bases between.

V usage is TRBV5-6 and J usage is TRBJ2-1, with 7 positions matching TRBD2. The CDR3 extends over 16 amino acids. Germline V lookup: CDR1 SGHDT, CDR2 YYEEEE. V shed 4 bases and J 6 bases; nucleotides not matched to a gene: 13. DNA of the CDR3: TGTGCCAGCAGCCCGGTCCCCGGGAGGAACTTCAATGAGCAGTTCTTC. Translating gives CASSPVPGRNFNEQFF.

J is TRBJ2-7 and V is TRBV7-9; D not certain. This CDR3 spans 15 amino acids. The germline V and J ends were trimmed by 0 bases and 3 bases, with 12 bases remaining between them. Looked up from germline, CDR1 is SEHNR and CDR2 is FQNEAQ (reference sequence). The CDR3 DNA follows: TGTGCCAGCAGCTTAGCAGGGTCTCAGGACTACGAGCAGTACTTC. This translates into CASSLAGSQDYEQYF.

The genes are TRBV28 and TRBJ1-5; D gene ambiguous. Germline assignment: CDR1 MDHEN and CDR2 SYDVKM. The CDR3 totals 15 residues. V dropped 6 bases and J dropped 6 bases, with 18 bases sitting between them. In DNA form, the CDR3 reads TGTGCCAGCAGGGTTAGGGCGCGAGCTAGTCAGCCCCAGCATTTT. Encoded protein: CASRVRARASQPQHF. The whole variable domain, remainder taken from reference TRBV28 and TRBJ1-5, is DVKVTQSSRYLVKRTGEKVFLECVQDMDHENMFWYRQDPGLGLRLIYFSYDVKMKEKGDIPEGYSVSREKKERFSLILESASTNQTSMYLCASRVRARASQPQHFGDGTRLSIL.

The chain links TRBV28 to TRBJ2-7, with D hard to call. Germline CDR1 MDHEN, CDR2 SYDVKM. The V end was cut by 5 bases, the J end by 2 bases, with 10 bases between. The CDR3 spans 13 residues. CDR3 residues: CASSPPETYEQYF. In nucleotides, the CDR3 is TGTGCCAGCAGTCCCCCTGAGACCTACGAGCAGTACTTC. Full variable domain (missing parts from reference TRBV28 and TRBJ2-7): DVKVTQSSRYLVKRTGEKVFLECVQDMDHENMFWYRQDPGLGLRLIYFSYDVKMKEKGDIPEGYSVSREKKERFSLILESASTNQTSMYLCASSPPETYEQYFGPGTRLTVT.

The table lists this clone with a count of one. The chain has TRBV5-1 and TRBJ2-3; possible D gene TRBD1, 8 bases. The V gene's germline CDR1 is SGHRS and CDR2 YFSETQ. V was pared by 2 bases and J by 9 bases, with 28 bases between. This CDR3 region has 18 residues. As DNA, the CDR3 is TGCGCCAGCAGCTTCCACAGGGGAGGGGACAGGACGGGGCTCACGCAGTATTTT. Amino acids: CASSFHRGGDRTGLTQYF.

Of note for this clone: This CDR3 fails to terminate in the conserved phenylalanine or tryptophan, so it likely reflects a read error. It is unclear where the CDR3 begins or ends on the DNA, so no DNA is shown, and the CDR3 is as TCRdb lists it. The V gene is TRBV19, the J gene TRBJ1-3. Germline CDR1 LNHDA, CDR2 SQIVND (reference sequence). The CDR3 is 9 amino acids in total, end residues counted. This chain's CDR3 is CASGGEALV.

This chain uses TRBV29-1 with TRBJ2-5, with D possibly matching TRBD2 (6 bases). The V end lost 2 bases, the J end lost 3 bases, and 16 bases lay between the germline ends. The CDR3 has 15 residues. Per germline, CDR1 SQVTM and CDR2 ANQGSEA. The CDR3 DNA is TGCAGCGTTGAATCGGAGGGGCCTAAGGAAGAGACCCAGTACTTC. This translates into CSVESEGPKEETQYF. Full variable domain (remainder filled in from reference TRBV29-1 and TRBJ2-5): SAVISQKPSRDICQRGTSLTIQCQVDSQVTMMFWYRQQPGQSLTLIATANQGSEATYESGFVIDKFPISRPNLTFSTLTVSNMSPEDSSIYLCSVESEGPKEETQYFGPGTRLLVL.

This clone has just a few counts. The chain links TRBV6-5 to TRBJ2-1, with 8 bases aligning to TRBD2. This CDR3 spans 12 amino acids. The V and J ends lost 5 bases and 11 bases, in that order; junction bases with no gene match: 5. Germline CDR1 and CDR2: MNHEY and SVGAGI. The CDR3 loop reads CASSPGGVQQFF. The CDR3 region has the DNA TGTGCCAGCAGTCCCGGGGGGGTACAGCAGTTCTTC.

This chain connects TRBV27 to TRBJ1-2; D not resolved. Trimming took off 7 bases at V and 8 bases at J, with 14 bases between the two ends. Germline-derived CDR1 and CDR2 are MNHEY and SMNVEV (reference sequence). This CDR3 comprises 12 residues. This CDR3 reads CASTDWIIGYTF. The CDR3 DNA reads TGTGCCAGCACCGACTGGATCATCGGCTACACCTTC.

The rearrangement joins TRBV7-3 to TRBJ2-3, with D unresolved. Looked up from germline, CDR1 is SGHTA and CDR2 is FQGTGA. V lost 1 base and J 1 base, leaving 6 bases between the germline ends. The CDR3 contains 14 residues. The CDR3 DNA reads as TGTGCCAGCAGCTTAATCCGGGGCACAGATACGCAGTATTTT. Encoded protein: CASSLIRGTDTQYF.

As regards this clone: The same CDR3 can be traced to other DNA sequences in this sample. The rearrangement uses TRBV27 and TRBJ2-7; no definite D call. CDR1 is MNHEY and CDR2 is SMNVEV in the germline V gene (reference sequence). Trimming removed 3 bases at V and 4 bases at J, with 10 bases between. This CDR3 is built from 13 residues. CDR3 protein: CASSFVGSYEQYF. CDR3 nucleotides: TGTGCCAGCAGTTTCGTTGGATCATACGAGCAGTACTTC.

V usage is TRBV28 and J usage is TRBJ1-3; the D gene is possibly TRBD1 (6 bases). Per the germline V gene, CDR1 is MDHEN and CDR2 is SYDVKM. The CDR3 covers 15 residues. V lost 8 bases, J lost 3 bases, and 17 bases lay in between. CDR3 bases: TGTGCCAGCGGCGGGGGCAGGGACGATGGAAACACCATATATTTT. Translated: CASGGGRDDGNTIYF.

In its sample, this clone was seen once. The rearrangement joins TRBV9 to TRBJ2-2, with TRBD1 matching 9 bases. V shed 3 bases and J 5 bases; nucleotides not matched to a gene: 5. The length of the CDR3 is 15 residues. From germline, CDR1 is SGDLS and CDR2 YYNGEE. Here the CDR3 reads CASSETGTGTGELFF. The CDR3 nucleotides read TGTGCCAGCAGCGAAACCGGGACAGGGACCGGGGAGCTGTTTTTT.

The chain carries TRBV7-8 and TRBJ2-7, with 7 positions matching TRBD2. The CDR3 totals 11 residues. CDR1 is SGHVS and CDR2 is FQNEAQ in the germline V gene. CDR3 region: CAAGEIYEQYF. DNA of the CDR3: TGTGCTGCGGGAGAGATCTACGAGCAGTACTTC. Looking up the rest from reference TRBV7-8 and TRBJ2-7 gives the full variable domain: GAGVSQSPRYKVAKRGQDVALRCDPISGHVSLFWYQQALGQGPEFLTYFQNEAQLDKSGLPSDRFFAERPEGSVSTLKIQRTQQEDSAVYLCAAGEIYEQYFGPGTRLTVT.

The chain couples TRBV6-5 to TRBJ2-2; TRBD2 matches 14 bases. Germline V lookup: CDR1 MNHEY, CDR2 SVGAGI. V lost 5 bases, J lost 5 bases, and 1 base stayed unmatched. The CDR3 covers 15 residues. The CDR3 sequence is CASSGLAGGTGELFF. The CDR3 region has the DNA TGTGCCAGCAGTGGACTAGCGGGAGGAACCGGGGAGCTGTTTTTT.

This chain uses TRBV11-2 with TRBJ2-1, with 7 bases that match TRBD2. This CDR3 is 15 amino acids long. The V gene end was trimmed by 8 bases and the J gene end by 0 bases; junction bases not matched to a gene: 7. Germline CDR1 SGHAT, CDR2 FQNNGV. Here the CDR3 reads CASGPSGSSYNEQFF. The CDR3 bases are TGTGCCAGCGGCCCTAGCGGAAGCTCCTACAATGAGCAGTTCTTC.

V and J are TRBV4-1 and TRBJ1-1; the match to TRBD1 covers 7 bases. This CDR3 contains 15 residues. The germline V gene encodes CDR1 MGHRA and CDR2 YSYEKL. Germline trimming cut 6 bases from V and 4 bases from J; bases unmatched to any gene: 11. The CDR3 nucleotides are TGCGCCAGCAGTCCCCCCCAGAGGGGGCCCACTGAAGCTTTCTTT. Its translation is CASSPPQRGPTEAFF.

This clone is a singleton in its sample. The chain is built from TRBV7-8 and TRBJ2-3; 7 nucleotides align to TRBD2. Germline V gene data show CDR1 as SGHVS and CDR2 as FQNEAQ. The J segment lost 4 bases and the V segment lost 5 bases, leaving 15 bases of the junction unmatched. The CDR3 totals 17 residues. The CDR3 DNA is TGTGCCAGCAGCCCCGGAGTAGCGGGTGGGAGTGCAGATACGCAGTATTTT. This codes for CASSPGVAGGSADTQYF.

This rearrangement joins TRBV14 to TRBJ1-2; possible D gene TRBD1, 6 bases. Trimming shortened V by 0 bases and J by 4 bases, and 9 bases separated the two germline ends. The CDR3 sequence is 14 residues long. The germline CDR1 and CDR2 sequences are SGHDN and FVKESK. CDR3: CASSQDLDSYGYTF. The CDR3 bases are TGTGCCAGCAGCCAAGATCTGGACAGCTATGGCTACACCTTC.

V is TRBV27 and J is TRBJ1-5; D is unresolved. The V gene lost 1 base and the J gene lost 0 bases, with 7 bases spanning the gap. This CDR3 comprises 15 residues. Germline CDR1 reads MNHEY; CDR2 reads SMNVEV (reference sequence). The chain's CDR3 is CASSLFPPSNQPQHF. The CDR3 DNA follows: TGTGCCAGCAGTTTATTTCCCCCTAGCAATCAGCCCCAGCATTTT.

The rearrangement joins TRBV30 to TRBJ2-2; D is possibly TRBD2 (6 bases). Trimming took off 5 bases at V and 1 base at J, with 11 bases between the two ends. Germline V lookup: CDR1 GTSNPN, CDR2 SVGIG (reference sequence). The CDR3 sequence is 14 residues long. In DNA, the CDR3 is TGTGCCTGGGGGGACTGGCGGAACACCGGGGAGCTGTTTTTT. This gives the protein CAWGDWRNTGELFF.

The chain has TRBV19 and TRBJ1-1, with 9 bases identical to TRBD1. Germline V CDR1 and CDR2: LNHDA, SQIVND (reference sequence). The CDR3 is made up of 12 amino acids. The CDR3 protein is CATGQGVAEAFF. The CDR3, as DNA: TGTGCTACGGGACAGGGAGTCGCTGAAGCTTTCTTT.

The chain has TRBV7-6 and TRBJ1-2, with no clear D. This CDR3 is 15 amino acids long. Germline CDR1 reads SGHVS; CDR2 reads FNYEAQ. Trimming pared 1 base from V and 0 bases from J, leaving 9 bases between. The CDR3 loop reads CASSLEAATNYGYTF. The CDR3 DNA sequence: TGTGCCAGCAGCTTAGAGGCAGCCACTAACTATGGCTACACCTTC. Full variable domain (remainder filled in from reference TRBV7-6 and TRBJ1-2): GAGVSQSPRYKVTKRGQDVALRCDPISGHVSLYWYRQALGQGPEFLTYFNYEAQQDKSGLPNDRFSAERPEGSISTLTIQRTEQRDSAMYRCASSLEAATNYGYTFGSGTRLTVV.

This chain joins TRBV6-5 and TRBJ1-3, with 8 positions matching TRBD1. The germline V gene encodes CDR1 MNHEY and CDR2 SVGAGI. V dropped 9 bases and J dropped 0; count of bases not matched to a gene: 7. The CDR3 extends over 15 amino acids. The CDR3 reads CASSGTGISGNTIYF. As DNA, the CDR3 is TGTGCCAGTTCTGGGACAGGTATCTCTGGAAACACCATATATTTT.

V is TRBV9 and J is TRBJ2-5, with D maybe TRBD1 (6 bases). This CDR3 has 14 residues. Germline CDR1 is SGDLS and CDR2 is YYNGEE. Trimming took off 2 bases at V and 1 base at J, with 9 bases between the two ends. In DNA form, the CDR3 reads TGTGCCAGCAGCGTCGGACAGCTCCAAGAGACCCAGTACTTC. Encoded protein: CASSVGQLQETQYF.